The 27 T cell receptor beta chains listed next were all sequenced from one sample in a study of blood T cell repertoires in COVID-19 (TCRdb year 2020). Libraries were prepared through the immunoSEQ multiplex PCR assay. TCRdb took this table from immuneACCESS and kept in-frame rearrangements with V and J called. Such tables lack part of the clones; where checked against another copy, unresolved V genes explain under half of the gap, and the rest is unexplained. In this sample the table shows approximately 240,000 clones, about 93% of which occur a single time. The ten largest clones represent 1.5% to 2% of the sample. Sequenced input: PBMCs or T cells enriched from blood (not recorded which). The receptors shown here come from a woman aged 18 to 35 who had recovered from COVID-19.

The V gene is TRBV5-1, the J gene TRBJ1-4; 7 positions agree with TRBD1. V was clipped by 4 bases and J by 3 bases; unmatched bases: 6. This CDR3 comprises 15 residues. The germline gives CDR1 SGHRS, CDR2 YFSETQ. The CDR3 here is CASSPQTGSNEKLFF. In DNA form, the CDR3 reads TGCGCCAGCAGCCCTCAGACAGGGTCTAATGAAAAACTGTTTTTT.

The V call is TRBV29-1, the J call TRBJ1-2; unclear D gene. Germline loops: CDR1 SQVTM, CDR2 ANQGSEA. Trimming pared 4 bases from V and 2 bases from J, leaving 11 bases between. This CDR3 is 13 amino acids long. CDR3 protein: CSVATAGNYGYTF. CDR3 nucleotides: TGCAGCGTTGCCACGGCGGGGAACTATGGCTACACCTTC. Supplemented by reference TRBV29-1 and TRBJ1-2, the full variable domain reads SAVISQKPSRDICQRGTSLTIQCQVDSQVTMMFWYRQQPGQSLTLIATANQGSEATYESGFVIDKFPISRPNLTFSTLTVSNMSPEDSSIYLCSVATAGNYGYTFGSGTRLTVV.

The rearrangement joins TRBV5-1 to TRBJ2-3; unclear D gene. Germline values: CDR1 SGHRS, CDR2 YFSETQ. This CDR3 has 14 residues. Trimming took off 0 bases at V and 0 bases at J, with 5 bases between the two ends. This CDR3 reads CASSLAASTDTQYF. The CDR3 region has the DNA TGCGCCAGCAGCTTGGCCGCGAGCACAGATACGCAGTATTTT.

This clone was recorded only once. The chain employs TRBV28 and TRBJ2-2; 9 bases fit TRBD2. The germline CDR1 and CDR2 sequences are MDHEN and SYDVKM. The CDR3 is 19 residues long. V lost 8 bases and J lost 4; bases outside the gene matches: 20. CDR3 residues: CASLHGRGRAPAGTGELFF. The DNA of the CDR3 is TGTGCCAGCCTTCATGGCCGCGGGAGGGCCCCCGCGGGCACCGGGGAGCTGTTTTTT. Variable domain in full (rest from reference TRBV28 and TRBJ2-2): DVKVTQSSRYLVKRTGEKVFLECVQDMDHENMFWYRQDPGLGLRLIYFSYDVKMKEKGDIPEGYSVSREKKERFSLILESASTNQTSMYLCASLHGRGRAPAGTGELFFGEGSRLTVL.

The gene calls are TRBV5-6 and TRBJ1-2; no clear D. V dropped 6 bases and J dropped 2 bases, with 5 bases sitting between them. In germline, CDR1 is SGHDT, CDR2 YYEEEE. CDR3 length: 11 residues. The CDR3 sequence: CASTQNYGYTF. The CDR3 DNA is TGTGCCAGCACGCAGAACTATGGCTACACCTTC.

This chain connects TRBV4-1 to TRBJ2-1, with a possible D match to TRBD2 (5 bases). The CDR3 consists of 13 residues. V was clipped by 6 bases and J by 8 bases, with 14 bases between them. Germline V gene sequence: CDR1 MGHRA, CDR2 YSYEKL. CDR3 loop: CASRDWGWDEQFF. CDR3 DNA sequence: TGCGCCAGCAGGGACTGGGGATGGGATGAGCAGTTCTTC.

This sequence joins TRBV27 and TRBJ2-6; D is possibly TRBD2 (5 bases). The ends were cut back, 6 bases at V and 0 bases at J, with 15 bases in the middle. Germline CDR1 reads MNHEY; CDR2 reads SMNVEV (reference sequence). This CDR3 is 17 amino acids long. CDR3 nucleotide sequence: TGTGCCAGCAGCCGGGGTCGACATTTCTCTGGGGCCAACGTCCTGACTTTC. This gives the protein CASSRGRHFSGANVLTF.

The gene calls are TRBV6-6 and TRBJ1-3; 7 bases fit TRBD1. The CDR3 has 17 amino acids. V shed 5 bases and J 0 bases; nucleotides not matched to a gene: 10. Germline V gene lookup returns CDR1 MNHNY and CDR2 SVGAGI (reference sequence). The CDR3 DNA reads as TGTGCCAGCAGTCGACTACCGGGACAGAGCTCTGGAAACACCATATATTTT. It specifies CASSRLPGQSSGNTIYF.

CDR3 DNA: TGTGCCAGCAGCAACGGGGGGCCGACTGAAGCTTTCTTT. Translating it yields CASSNGGPTEAFF. This chain connects TRBV9 to TRBJ1-1, with a tentative D call TRBD1 (6 bases). Germline CDR1 is SGDLS and CDR2 is YYNGEE. Trimming left V 4 bases short and J 5 bases short, with 12 bases between. The CDR3 has 13 amino acids. The variable domain in full, with the rest retrieved from reference TRBV9 and TRBJ1-1, is DSGVTQTPKHLITATGQRVTLRCSPRSGDLSVYWYQQSLDQGLQFLIQYYNGEERAKGNILERFSAQQFPDLHSELNLSSLELGDSALYFCASSNGGPTEAFFGQGTRLTVV.

The V and J genes are TRBV11-2 and TRBJ1-6, with D possibly matching TRBD1 (6 bases). Germline CDR1 is SGHAT and CDR2 is FQNNGV. Trimming removed 2 bases at V and 7 bases at J, with 12 bases between. The CDR3 loop spans 15 amino acids. The CDR3, as DNA: TGTGCCAGCAGCTTATACGGACAGTCGAATTCACCCCTCCACTTT. This translates into CASSLYGQSNSPLHF.

The rearrangement links TRBV28 to TRBJ1-4; 7 bases align to TRBD1. The CDR3 is 19 residues long. Germline CDR1 is MDHEN and CDR2 is SYDVKM. V trimming: 4 bases; J trimming: 5 bases; junction bases outside the gene matches: 19. CDR3 protein: CASSSSYRGRTLGNEKLFF. Here the CDR3 DNA reads TGTGCCAGCAGTTCATCTTACAGGGGACGTACGCTGGGGAATGAAAAACTGTTTTTT.

V usage is TRBV4-2 and J usage is TRBJ2-2, with a possible D match to TRBD2 (5 bases). Trimming took 3 bases from V and 1 from J, leaving 12 bases between them. There are 16 residues in the CDR3. Germline-derived CDR1 and CDR2 are LGHNA and YNFKEQ. The CDR3 loop is CASSHGLRGNTGELFF. CDR3 nucleotides: TGTGCCAGCAGCCACGGACTCCGAGGGAACACCGGGGAGCTGTTTTTT.

V usage is TRBV25-1 and J usage is TRBJ2-7, with 7 bases aligning to TRBD1. V was clipped by 5 bases and J by 2 bases; unmatched bases: 9. The CDR3 runs to 15 residues. Germline V lookup: CDR1 MGHDK, CDR2 SYGVNS. For the CDR3, the DNA is TGTGCCAGCAGTCGTTCGACAGGGTTCGCCTACGAGCAGTACTTC. It is translated as CASSRSTGFAYEQYF.

The gene calls are TRBV9 and TRBJ2-3, with 13 bases aligning to TRBD2. Germline CDR1 reads SGDLS; CDR2 reads YYNGEE. This CDR3 is 21 amino acids long. Trimming cost V 0 bases and J 2 bases; bases outside gene matches: 15. CDR3 amino acids: CASSVATGLAGAGGPTDTQYF. As DNA, the CDR3 is TGTGCCAGCAGCGTAGCTACCGGACTAGCGGGAGCAGGGGGGCCCACAGATACGCAGTATTTT.

For the CDR3, the DNA is TGCGCCAGCAGCCAAGAAAGTGGGACAGGGGACGGCTACACCTTC. As protein: CASSQESGTGDGYTF. The chain recombines TRBV4-1 with TRBJ1-2; 10 bases map to TRBD1. Germline lookup yields CDR1 MGHRA and CDR2 YSYEKL. V dropped 0 bases and J dropped 8; count of bases not matched to a gene: 6. The CDR3 runs to 15 residues.

The V call is TRBV7-2, the J call TRBJ1-6; possible D gene TRBD1, 6 bases. Germline CDR1 reads SGHTA; CDR2 reads FQGNSA. Trimming took off 3 bases at V and 9 bases at J, with 15 bases between the two ends. The CDR3 consists of 15 residues. CDR3 in amino acids: CASSLRGEGSSPLHF. As DNA, the CDR3 is TGTGCCAGCAGCTTGAGGGGGGAGGGGAGTTCACCCCTCCACTTT.

The chain joins TRBV10-3 to TRBJ1-2; 9 positions match TRBD1. The germline V gene has CDR1 ENHRY and CDR2 SYGVKD. This CDR3 has 15 residues. Losses at the gene ends were 4 bases for V and 2 bases for J; bases not matched to a gene: 5. The CDR3 protein is CAISGGQGKNYGYTF. In nucleotides, the CDR3 is TGTGCCATCAGTGGGGGACAGGGAAAAAACTATGGCTACACCTTC.

The V and J genes are TRBV29-1 and TRBJ1-1; maybe TRBD1 (5 bases). The CDR3 sequence is 12 residues long. Germline V gene sequence: CDR1 SQVTM, CDR2 ANQGSEA. Trimming stripped 5 bases from V and 5 bases from J, with 12 bases between. The CDR3 coding sequence is TGCAGCGTTCAGGGAGGGAATACTGAAGCTTTCTTT. Translated: CSVQGGNTEAFF.

This chain links TRBV10-3 with TRBJ1-2; 7 positions agree with TRBD1. CDR1 is ENHRY, CDR2 SYGVKD, per germline. The CDR3 is made up of 14 amino acids. Trimming at V came to 0 bases and at J to 10 bases, leaving 8 bases not matched to a gene. CDR3 protein: CAISESGGSADYTF. CDR3 sequence (DNA): TGTGCCATCAGTGAGTCAGGGGGCTCGGCCGACTACACCTTC.

The V gene is TRBV5-6, the J gene TRBJ1-1; D gene ambiguous. Germline V lookup: CDR1 SGHDT, CDR2 YYEEEE. The CDR3 has 14 residues. Trimming pared 0 bases from V and 0 bases from J, leaving 6 bases between. This chain's CDR3 is CASSLVSVNTEAFF. CDR3 nucleotide sequence: TGTGCCAGCAGCTTGGTTTCGGTGAACACTGAAGCTTTCTTT.

The rearrangement joins TRBV5-1 to TRBJ1-6; D gene unclear. The V gene's germline CDR1 is SGHRS and CDR2 YFSETQ. The CDR3 consists of 13 residues. V was clipped by 7 bases and J by 9 bases, with 14 bases between them. CDR3 nucleotides: TGCGCCAGCGCGGTCGTGGAGGGTTCACCCCTCCACTTT. This translates into CASAVVEGSPLHF.

The chain links TRBV28 to TRBJ1-6, with D unclear. In germline, CDR1 is MDHEN, CDR2 SYDVKM. V was shortened by 5 bases and J by 9 bases, with 14 bases between the two germline ends. The CDR3 runs 14 residues. CDR3 sequence (DNA): TGTGCCAGCAGTACTCGGCGACTGGGTTCACCCCTCCACTTT. Amino acids: CASSTRRLGSPLHF.

The chain combines TRBV9 with TRBJ2-1; D possibly corresponds to TRBD1 (6 bases). CDR1 is SGDLS, CDR2 YYNGEE, per germline. The CDR3 totals 15 residues. Between the trimmed V and J ends, which lost 3 bases and 2 bases, there was a span of 12 bases. CDR3 DNA: TGTGCCAGCAGCGGGACAGTAGGGCCCTACAATGAGCAGTTCTTC. Amino acids: CASSGTVGPYNEQFF. The entire variable domain, with the rest obtained from reference TRBV9 and TRBJ2-1, is as follows: DSGVTQTPKHLITATGQRVTLRCSPRSGDLSVYWYQQSLDQGLQFLIQYYNGEERAKGNILERFSAQQFPDLHSELNLSSLELGDSALYFCASSGTVGPYNEQFFGPGTRLTVL.

This clone was seen more than once but under ten times. The same CDR3 is also encoded by other DNA sequences in this sample. The genes are TRBV7-2 and TRBJ2-7, with 9 bases aligning to TRBD2. Germline V gene lookup returns CDR1 SGHTA and CDR2 FQGNSA. This CDR3 is 16 amino acids long. Trimming took 4 bases from V and 2 from J; bases not matched to a gene: 9. The chain's CDR3 is CASSSPGRGGAYEQYF. CDR3 DNA: TGTGCCAGCAGCTCCCCGGGGCGGGGGGGGGCCTACGAGCAGTACTTC.

The V and J genes are TRBV28 and TRBJ1-1; 9 bases are a match to TRBD1. The V and J ends lost 6 bases and 4 bases, in that order; junction bases with no gene match: 9. The CDR3 covers 15 residues. CDR1 MDHEN and CDR2 SYDVKM come from the germline V gene. CDR3 sequence reads: CASSNNRGRSTEAFF. For the CDR3, the DNA is TGTGCCAGCAGCAACAACAGGGGGCGGAGCACTGAAGCTTTCTTT.

This chain connects TRBV12-3 or TRBV12-4 to TRBJ2-1; 7 positions match TRBD2. The CDR3 sequence is 12 residues long. V lost 10 bases, J lost 6 bases, and 6 bases stayed unmatched. DNA of the CDR3: TGTGCCACGACCTGGGGGGGCAATGAGCAGTTCTTC. This encodes CATTWGGNEQFF.

This rearrangement joins TRBV27 to TRBJ1-1; 8 nucleotides agree with TRBD1. Germline values: CDR1 MNHEY, CDR2 SMNVEV (reference sequence). Trimming took 5 bases from V and 0 from J; bases not matched to a gene: 5. The CDR3 has 15 residues. The CDR3 region is CASSTRQGMNTEAFF. DNA of the CDR3: TGTGCCAGCAGTACCCGACAGGGGATGAACACTGAAGCTTTCTTT.